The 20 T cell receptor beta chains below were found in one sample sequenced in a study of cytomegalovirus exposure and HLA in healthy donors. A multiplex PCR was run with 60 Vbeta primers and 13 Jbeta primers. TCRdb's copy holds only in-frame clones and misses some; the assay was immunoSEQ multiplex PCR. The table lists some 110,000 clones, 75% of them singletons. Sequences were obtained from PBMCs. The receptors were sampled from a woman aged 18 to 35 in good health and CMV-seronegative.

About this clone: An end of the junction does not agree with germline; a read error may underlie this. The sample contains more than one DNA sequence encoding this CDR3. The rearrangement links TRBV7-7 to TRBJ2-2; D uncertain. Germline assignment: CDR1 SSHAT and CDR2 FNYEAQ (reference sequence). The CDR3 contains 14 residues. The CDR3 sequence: CASRFSRGTGELFF. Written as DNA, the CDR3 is TGTGCTAGCAGGTTCAGCAGAGGTACCGGGGAGCTGTTTTTT.

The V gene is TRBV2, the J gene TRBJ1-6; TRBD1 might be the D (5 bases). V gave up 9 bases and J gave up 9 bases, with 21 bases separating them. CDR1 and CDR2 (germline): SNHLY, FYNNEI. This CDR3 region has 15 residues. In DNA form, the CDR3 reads TGTGCCAGTAAGTCTCGGACCGCCCAGGGTTCACCCCTCCACTTT. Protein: CASKSRTAQGSPLHF.

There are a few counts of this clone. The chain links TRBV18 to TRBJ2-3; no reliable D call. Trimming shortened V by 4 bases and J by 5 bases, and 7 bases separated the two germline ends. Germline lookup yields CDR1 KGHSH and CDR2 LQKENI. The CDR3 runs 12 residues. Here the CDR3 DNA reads TGTGCCAGCTCACTCGAGCTAGATACGCAGTATTTT. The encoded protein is CASSLELDTQYF.

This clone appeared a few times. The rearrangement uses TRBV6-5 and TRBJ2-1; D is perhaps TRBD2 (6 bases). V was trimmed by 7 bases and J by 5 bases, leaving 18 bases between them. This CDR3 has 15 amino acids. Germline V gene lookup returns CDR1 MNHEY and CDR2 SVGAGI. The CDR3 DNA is TGTGCCAGCACCGCCTGGGGTAGCGGCCACAATGAGCAGTTCTTC. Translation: CASTAWGSGHNEQFF.

In DNA, the CDR3 is TGTGCCTGGAGTGTACTTTATACGCAGTATTTT. As protein: CAWSVLYTQYF. The chain carries TRBV30 and TRBJ2-3; D gene uncertain. The CDR3 is 11 amino acids. Germline V gene sequence: CDR1 GTSNPN, CDR2 SVGIG (reference sequence). Trimming took 0 bases from V and 7 from J, leaving 5 bases between them.

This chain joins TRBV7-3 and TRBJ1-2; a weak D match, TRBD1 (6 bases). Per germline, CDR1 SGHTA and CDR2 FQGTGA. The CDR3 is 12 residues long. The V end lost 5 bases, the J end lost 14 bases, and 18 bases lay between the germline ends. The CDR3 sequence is CASSPGEGVGTF. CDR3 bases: TGTGCCAGCAGCCCCGGAGAGGGGGTGGGGACCTTC.

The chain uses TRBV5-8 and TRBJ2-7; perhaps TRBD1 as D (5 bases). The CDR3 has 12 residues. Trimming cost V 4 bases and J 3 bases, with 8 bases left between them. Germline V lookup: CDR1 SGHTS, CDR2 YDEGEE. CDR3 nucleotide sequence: TGTGCCAGCAGCCCCAGGGACTACGAGCAGTACTTC. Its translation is CASSPRDYEQYF.

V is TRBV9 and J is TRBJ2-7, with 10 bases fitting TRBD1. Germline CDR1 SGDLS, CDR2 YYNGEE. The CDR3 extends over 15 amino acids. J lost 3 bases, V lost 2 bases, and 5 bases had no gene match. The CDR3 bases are TGTGCCAGCAGCGTGGGACAGGGGCAGGGCTACGAGCAGTACTTC. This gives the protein CASSVGQGQGYEQYF.

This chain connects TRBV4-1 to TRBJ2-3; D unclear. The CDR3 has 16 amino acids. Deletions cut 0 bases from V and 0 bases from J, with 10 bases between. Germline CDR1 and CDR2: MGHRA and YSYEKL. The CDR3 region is CASSQDGWRSTDTQYF. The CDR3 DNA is TGCGCCAGCAGCCAAGATGGTTGGCGGAGCACAGATACGCAGTATTTT.

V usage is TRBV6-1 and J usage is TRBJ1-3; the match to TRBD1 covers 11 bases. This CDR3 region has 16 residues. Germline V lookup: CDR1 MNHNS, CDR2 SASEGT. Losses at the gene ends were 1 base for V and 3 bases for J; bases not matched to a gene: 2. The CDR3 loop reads CASSEVGTGGGNTIYF. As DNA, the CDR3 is TGTGCCAGCAGTGAAGTGGGGACAGGGGGTGGAAACACCATATATTTT.

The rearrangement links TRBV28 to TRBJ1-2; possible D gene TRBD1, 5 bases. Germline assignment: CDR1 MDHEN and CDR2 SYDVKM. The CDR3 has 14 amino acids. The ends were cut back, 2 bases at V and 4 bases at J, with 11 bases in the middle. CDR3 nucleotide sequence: TGTGCCAGCAGTTTACCTGACAGCCCCTATGGCTACACCTTC. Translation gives CASSLPDSPYGYTF.

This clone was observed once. The CDR3 reads CASSERRDSYNSPLHF. The CDR3 DNA reads as TGTGCCAGCAGCGAGAGGAGAGACTCCTATAATTCACCCCTCCACTTT. The rearrangement links TRBV7-6 to TRBJ1-6; D is unresolved. The germline gives CDR1 SGHVS, CDR2 FNYEAQ. V gave up 5 bases and J gave up 0 bases, with 11 bases separating them. This CDR3 has 16 amino acids.

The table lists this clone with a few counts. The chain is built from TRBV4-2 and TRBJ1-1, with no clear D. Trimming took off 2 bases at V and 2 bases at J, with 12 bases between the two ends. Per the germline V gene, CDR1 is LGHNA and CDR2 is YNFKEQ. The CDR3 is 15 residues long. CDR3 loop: CASSQYLGRNTEAFF. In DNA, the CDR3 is TGTGCCAGCAGCCAATACTTAGGGAGAAACACTGAAGCTTTCTTT.

The CDR3 bases are TGTGCCAGTAGTGACAGGGGCGAAAAACTGTTTTTT. Residues: CASSDRGEKLFF. The chain joins TRBV19 to TRBJ1-4; TRBD1 matches at 8 bases. This CDR3 is 12 amino acids long. Trimming cost V 5 bases and J 8 bases; bases outside gene matches: 1. Per germline, CDR1 LNHDA and CDR2 SQIVND (reference sequence).

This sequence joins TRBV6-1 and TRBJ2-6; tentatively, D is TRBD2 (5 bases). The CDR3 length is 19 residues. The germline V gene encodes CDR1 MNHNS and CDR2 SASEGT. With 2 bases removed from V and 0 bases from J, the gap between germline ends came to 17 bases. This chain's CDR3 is CASSELAGGIHSGANVLTF. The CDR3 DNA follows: TGTGCCAGCAGTGAACTGGCAGGAGGAATCCACTCTGGGGCCAACGTCCTGACTTTC.

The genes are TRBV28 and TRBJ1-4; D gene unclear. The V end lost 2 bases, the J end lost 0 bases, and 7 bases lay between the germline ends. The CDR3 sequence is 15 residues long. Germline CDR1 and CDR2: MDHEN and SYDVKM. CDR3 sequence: CASSLDTPTNEKLFF. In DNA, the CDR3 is TGTGCCAGCAGTTTAGATACACCAACTAATGAAAAACTGTTTTTT.

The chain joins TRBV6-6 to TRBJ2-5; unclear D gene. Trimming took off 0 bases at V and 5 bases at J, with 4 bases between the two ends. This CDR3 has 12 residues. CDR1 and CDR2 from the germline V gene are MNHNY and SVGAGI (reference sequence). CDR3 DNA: TGTGCCAGCAGTTACTCGAGGGAGACCCAGTACTTC. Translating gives CASSYSRETQYF.

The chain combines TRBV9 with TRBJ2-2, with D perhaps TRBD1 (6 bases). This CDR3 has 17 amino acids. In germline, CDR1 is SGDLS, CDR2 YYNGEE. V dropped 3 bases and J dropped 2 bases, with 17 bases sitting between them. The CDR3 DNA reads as TGTGCCAGCAGCGCACCACGGGACACCTCAAACACCGGGGAGCTGTTTTTT. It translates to CASSAPRDTSNTGELFF. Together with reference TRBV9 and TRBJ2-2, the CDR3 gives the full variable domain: DSGVTQTPKHLITATGQRVTLRCSPRSGDLSVYWYQQSLDQGLQFLIQYYNGEERAKGNILERFSAQQFPDLHSELNLSSLELGDSALYFCASSAPRDTSNTGELFFGEGSRLTVL.

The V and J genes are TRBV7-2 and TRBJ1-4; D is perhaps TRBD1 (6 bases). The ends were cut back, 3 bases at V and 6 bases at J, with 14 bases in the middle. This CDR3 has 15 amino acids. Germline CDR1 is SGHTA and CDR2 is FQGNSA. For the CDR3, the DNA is TGTGCCAGCAGCTTTGGGGGCTACAGGGATGAAAAACTGTTTTTT. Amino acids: CASSFGGYRDEKLFF.

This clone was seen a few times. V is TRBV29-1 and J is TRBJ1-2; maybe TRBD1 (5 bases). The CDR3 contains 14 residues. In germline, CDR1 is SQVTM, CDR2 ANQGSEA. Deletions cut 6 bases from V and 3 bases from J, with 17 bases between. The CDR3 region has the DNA TGCAGCGTGATCCAGGGCCTTATTCACTATGGCTACACCTTC. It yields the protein CSVIQGLIHYGYTF.